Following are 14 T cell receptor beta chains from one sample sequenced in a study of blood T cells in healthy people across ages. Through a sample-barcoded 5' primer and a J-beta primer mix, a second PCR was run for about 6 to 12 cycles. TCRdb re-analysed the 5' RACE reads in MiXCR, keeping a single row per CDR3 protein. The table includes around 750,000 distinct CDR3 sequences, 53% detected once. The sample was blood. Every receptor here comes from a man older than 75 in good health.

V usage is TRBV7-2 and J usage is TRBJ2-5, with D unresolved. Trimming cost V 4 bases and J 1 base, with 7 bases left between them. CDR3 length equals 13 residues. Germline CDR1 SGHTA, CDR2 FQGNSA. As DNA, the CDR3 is TGTGCCAGCAGCTCGAGCAGCCAAGAGACCCAGTACTTC. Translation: CASSSSSQETQYF.

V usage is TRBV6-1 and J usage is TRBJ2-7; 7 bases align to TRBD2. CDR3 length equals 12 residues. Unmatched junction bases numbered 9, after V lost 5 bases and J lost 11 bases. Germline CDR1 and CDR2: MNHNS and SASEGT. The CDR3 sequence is CASSTPGLPEYF. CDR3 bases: TGTGCCAGCAGTACACCGGGACTACCAGAGTACTTC.

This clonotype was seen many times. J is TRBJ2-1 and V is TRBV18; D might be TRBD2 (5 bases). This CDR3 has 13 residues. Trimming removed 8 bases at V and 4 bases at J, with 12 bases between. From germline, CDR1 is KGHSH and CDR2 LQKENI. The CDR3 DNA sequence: TGTGCCAGCAGTCCCGGACTTTACAATGAGCAGTTCTTC. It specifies CASSPGLYNEQFF. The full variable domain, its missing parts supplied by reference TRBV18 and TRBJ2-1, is NAGVMQNPRHLVRRRGQEARLRCSPMKGHSHVYWYRQLPEEGLKFMVYLQKENIIDESGMPKERFSAEFPKEGPSILRIQQVVRGDSAAYFCASSPGLYNEQFFGPGTRLTVL.

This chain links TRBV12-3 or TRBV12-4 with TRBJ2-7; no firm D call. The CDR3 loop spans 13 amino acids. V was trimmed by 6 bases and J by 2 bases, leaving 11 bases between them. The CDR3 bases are TGTGCCAGCAGCCGAGTACTACCCTACGAGCAGTACTTC. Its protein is CASSRVLPYEQYF.

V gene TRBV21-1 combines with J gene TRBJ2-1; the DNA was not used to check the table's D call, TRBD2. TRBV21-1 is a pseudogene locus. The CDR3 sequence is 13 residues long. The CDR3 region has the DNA TGTGCCAGCAGCAAAGGTAAAGGGCATGAGCAGTTCTTC. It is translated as CASSKGKGHEQFF.

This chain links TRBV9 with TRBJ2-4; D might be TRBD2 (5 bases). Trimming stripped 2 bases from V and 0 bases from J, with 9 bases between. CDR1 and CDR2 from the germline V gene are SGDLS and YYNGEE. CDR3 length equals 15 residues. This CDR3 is CASSVRAGAKNIQYF. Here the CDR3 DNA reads TGTGCCAGCAGCGTTAGGGCGGGAGCCAAAAACATTCAGTACTTC.

The CDR3 protein is CASSPNPGSNEKLFF. The CDR3, as DNA: TGTGCCAGCAGCCCCAACCCAGGCAGTAATGAAAAACTGTTTTTT. The V gene is TRBV7-9, the J gene TRBJ1-4; D remains unclear. The CDR3 spans 15 residues. V was cut by 5 bases and J by 4 bases, with 14 bases left in between. Germline V gene sequence: CDR1 SEHNR, CDR2 FQNEAQ (reference sequence). The full variable domain, with the rest looked up from reference TRBV7-9 and TRBJ1-4, is DTGVSQNPRHKITKRGQNVTFRCDPISEHNRLYWYRQTLGQGPEFLTYFQNEAQLEKSRLLSDRFSAERPKGSFSTLEIQRTEQGDSAMYLCASSPNPGSNEKLFFGSGTQLSVL.

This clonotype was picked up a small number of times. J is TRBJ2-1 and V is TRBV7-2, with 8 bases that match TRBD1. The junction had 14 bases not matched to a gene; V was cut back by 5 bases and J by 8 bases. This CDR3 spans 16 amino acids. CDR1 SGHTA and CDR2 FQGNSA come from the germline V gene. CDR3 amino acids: CASSATRTGIYDEQFF. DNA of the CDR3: TGTGCCAGCAGCGCTACCCGGACAGGGATATACGATGAGCAGTTCTTC.

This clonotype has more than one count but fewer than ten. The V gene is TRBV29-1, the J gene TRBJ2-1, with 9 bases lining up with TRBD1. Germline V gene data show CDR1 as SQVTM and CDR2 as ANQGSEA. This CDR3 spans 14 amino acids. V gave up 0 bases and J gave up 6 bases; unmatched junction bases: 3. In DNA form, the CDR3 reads TGCAGCGTTGAAGATGGGACAGGGATCAATGAGCAGTTCTTC. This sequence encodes CSVEDGTGINEQFF.

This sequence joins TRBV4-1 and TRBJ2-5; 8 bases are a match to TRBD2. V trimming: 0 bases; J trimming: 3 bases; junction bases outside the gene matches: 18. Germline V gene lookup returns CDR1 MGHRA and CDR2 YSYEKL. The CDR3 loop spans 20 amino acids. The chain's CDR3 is CASSQEGFGTSGPKKETQYF. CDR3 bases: TGCGCCAGCAGCCAAGAAGGGTTTGGAACTAGCGGTCCTAAGAAAGAGACCCAGTACTTC.

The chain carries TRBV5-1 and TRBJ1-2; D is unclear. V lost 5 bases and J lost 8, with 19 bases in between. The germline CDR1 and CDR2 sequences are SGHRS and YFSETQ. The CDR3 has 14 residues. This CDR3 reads CASRETGRPEGYTF. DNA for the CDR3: TGCGCCAGCAGGGAAACTGGACGGCCTGAAGGCTACACCTTC. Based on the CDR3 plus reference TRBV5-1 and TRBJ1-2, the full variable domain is KAGVTQTPRYLIKTRGQQVTLSCSPISGHRSVSWYQQTPGQGLQFLFEYFSETQRNKGNFPGRFSGRQFSNSRSEMNVSTLELGDSALYLCASRETGRPEGYTFGSGTRLTVV.

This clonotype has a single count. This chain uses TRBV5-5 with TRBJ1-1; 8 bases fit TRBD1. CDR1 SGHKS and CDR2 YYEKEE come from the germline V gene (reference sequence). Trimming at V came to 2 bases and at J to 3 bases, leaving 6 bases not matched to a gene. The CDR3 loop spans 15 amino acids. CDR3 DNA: TGTGCCAGCAGCTTTCGGACAGGGTCCGACACTGAAGCTTTCTTT. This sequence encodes CASSFRTGSDTEAFF.

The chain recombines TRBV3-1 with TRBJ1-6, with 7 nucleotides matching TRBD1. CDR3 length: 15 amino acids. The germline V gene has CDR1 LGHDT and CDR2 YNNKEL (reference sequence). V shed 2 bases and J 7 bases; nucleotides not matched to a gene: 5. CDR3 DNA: TGTGCCAGCAGCCAATGGGACAGTCGAAATTCACCCCTCCACTTT. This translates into CASSQWDSRNSPLHF. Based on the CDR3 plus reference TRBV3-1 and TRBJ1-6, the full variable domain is DTAVSQTPKYLVTQMGNDKSIKCEQNLGHDTMYWYKQDSKKFLKIMFSYNNKELIINETVPNRFSPKSPDKAHLNLHINSLELGDSAVYFCASSQWDSRNSPLHFGNGTRLTVT.

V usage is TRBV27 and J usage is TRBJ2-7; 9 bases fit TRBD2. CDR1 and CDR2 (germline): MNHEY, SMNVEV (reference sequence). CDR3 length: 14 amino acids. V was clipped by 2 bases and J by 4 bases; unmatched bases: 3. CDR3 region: CASSLNLAGYEQYF. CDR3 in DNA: TGTGCCAGCAGTTTAAACCTAGCGGGGTACGAGCAGTACTTC.